This T cell receptor beta chain came from a study of blood T cell repertoires in COVID-19. Study context: Sites across the United States, Italy and Spain contributed samples from acute and convalescent COVID-19. In each case, the material was cDNA or gDNA derived from T cells, B-cell-depleted T cells, or PBMCs.

Individuals drawn from some 25 US areas were about 18 to 90 years old. As originally analysed: The assay estimated nucleated cells by amplifying reference gene primers. Clones were sequenced by immunoSEQ multiplex PCR, and TCRdb holds only the in-frame ones, with some missing. V and J calls and clone size come straight from that table; D and trimming were deduced from the DNA. The sample has some 140,000 clones, roughly 87% seen once. Germline-derived CDR1 and CDR2 are SNHLY and FYNNEI. The CDR3 runs 16 residues. Trimming stripped 3 bases from V and 2 bases from J, with 14 bases between. Material: PBMCs or T cells enriched from blood (not recorded which). The chain has TRBV2 and TRBJ1-5; D gene uncertain. The source of this sequence is a man aged 30 to 39 who had recovered from COVID-19. CDR3 amino acids: CASSDAEGFGNQPQHF. As DNA, the CDR3 is TGTGCCAGCAGTGACGCGGAGGGTTTCGGCAATCAGCCCCAGCATTTT.